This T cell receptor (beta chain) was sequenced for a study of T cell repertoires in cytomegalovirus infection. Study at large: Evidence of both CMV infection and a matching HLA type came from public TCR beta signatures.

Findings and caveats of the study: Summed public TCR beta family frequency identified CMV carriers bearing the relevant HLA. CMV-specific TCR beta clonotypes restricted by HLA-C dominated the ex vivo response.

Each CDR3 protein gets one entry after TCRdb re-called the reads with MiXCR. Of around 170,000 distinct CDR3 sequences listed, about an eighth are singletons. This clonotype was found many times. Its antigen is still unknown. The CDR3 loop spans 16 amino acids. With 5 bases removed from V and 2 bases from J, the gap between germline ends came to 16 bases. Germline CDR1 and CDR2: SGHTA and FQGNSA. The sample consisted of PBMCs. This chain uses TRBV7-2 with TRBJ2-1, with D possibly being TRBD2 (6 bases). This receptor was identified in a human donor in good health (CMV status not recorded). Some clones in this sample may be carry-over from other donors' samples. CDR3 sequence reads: CASSQPGLPTYNEQFF. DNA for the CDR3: TGTGCCAGCAGCCAACCGGGACTCCCAACCTACAATGAGCAGTTCTTC.